Below, 17 T cell receptor beta chains from the same sample are listed, as sequenced in a study of breast tumors, draining lymph nodes, adjacent tissues. TCRdb re-called the multiplex PCR reads with MiXCR, one entry per CDR3 protein. Counted here are about 300,000 distinct CDR3 sequences, about 33% occurring once; the ten biggest clones make up more than 0.85%. Axillary draining lymph nodes of breast cancer patients supplied the node samples. The specimen was axillary lymph node tissue. These receptor sequences come from a female donor with breast cancer. Some clones in this sample may be carry-over from other donors' samples.

Concerning this clonotype: Because the CDR3 is missing its conserved closing phenylalanine or tryptophan, this is likely a read error. V and J are TRBV5-1 and TRBJ2-1; no reliable D call. The CDR3 has 14 residues. CDR1 and CDR2 from the germline V gene are SGHRS and YFSETQ. Between the trimmed V and J ends, which lost 5 bases and 5 bases, there was a span of 14 bases. CDR3 protein: CASSFGLSNNEQFL. As DNA, the CDR3 is TGCGCCAGCAGTTTTGGTCTATCCAACAATGAGCAGTTCCTC.

This clonotype was observed many times. The rearrangement uses TRBV10-3 and TRBJ2-3; 10 positions match TRBD2. CDR3 length: 15 residues. Germline V gene data show CDR1 as ENHRY and CDR2 as SYGVKD. V trimming: 5 bases; J trimming: 3 bases; junction bases outside the gene matches: 5. The CDR3 DNA sequence: TGTGCCATCAGTTGGACTAGCGGACAAACAGATACGCAGTATTTT. It translates to CAISWTSGQTDTQYF.

V gene TRBV9 combines with J gene TRBJ1-1; TRBD1 might be the D (6 bases). The CDR3 is 13 residues long. V lost 4 bases and J 8 bases, leaving 15 bases between the germline ends. The germline V gene encodes CDR1 SGDLS and CDR2 YYNGEE. The CDR3 bases are TGTGCCAGCAGCCAAGGACAGAGCACCGAAGCTTTCTTT. The encoded protein is CASSQGQSTEAFF. Complete variable domain (other parts from reference TRBV9 and TRBJ1-1): DSGVTQTPKHLITATGQRVTLRCSPRSGDLSVYWYQQSLDQGLQFLIQYYNGEERAKGNILERFSAQQFPDLHSELNLSSLELGDSALYFCASSQGQSTEAFFGQGTRLTVV.

This rearrangement joins TRBV27 to TRBJ2-3, with D possibly TRBD2 on 6 matching bases. The CDR3 is 16 residues long. CDR1 is MNHEY and CDR2 is SMNVEV in the germline V gene (reference sequence). Between the trimmed V and J ends, which lost 4 bases and 2 bases, there was a span of 16 bases. CDR3 region: CASSSLRGGPTDTQYF. CDR3 DNA sequence: TGTGCCAGCAGTTCCCTAAGGGGAGGCCCCACAGATACGCAGTATTTT.

A note on this clonotype: A junction boundary mismatches the germline segment, possibly from a read error. This chain connects TRBV20-1 to TRBJ2-4; 9 bases fit TRBD2. From germline, CDR1 is DFQATT and CDR2 SNEGSKA (reference sequence). This CDR3 is built from 14 residues. The CDR3 DNA is TGCAGTGCTGCACCGGGACTAGCCGAAAACATTCAGTACTTC. It is translated as CSAAPGLAENIQYF.

This clonotype was picked up many times. The chain links TRBV7-2 to TRBJ2-3; D call uncertain. The V gene lost 5 bases and the J gene lost 2 bases, with 11 bases spanning the gap. Looked up from germline, CDR1 is SGHTA and CDR2 is FQGNSA. This CDR3 comprises 14 residues. The CDR3 DNA is TGTGCCAGCAGCGGTCCCTACTACACAGATACGCAGTATTTT. Protein: CASSGPYYTDTQYF.

A note on this clonotype: Compared with germline, one end of the junction differs, possibly owing to a read error. V usage is TRBV6-5 and J usage is TRBJ2-3, with 12 bases identical to TRBD2. CDR3 length: 17 residues. The germline V gene has CDR1 MNHEY and CDR2 SVGAGI. CDR3 coding DNA: TGTGCCCGCAGTTCCCTGCGACTAGCGGGAGACAGCAACACGCAGTATTTT. This codes for CARSSLRLAGDSNTQYF.

There are a few counts of this clonotype. It may be a read error: a sequence one base away is much more abundant. The chain links TRBV9 to TRBJ1-3, with TRBD1 matching over 9 bases. This CDR3 region has 17 residues. Germline V gene sequence: CDR1 SGDLS, CDR2 YYNGEE. In nucleotides, the CDR3 is TGTGCCAGCAGCGTGCGAACGGGACAGGGTTCTGGAACCACCATATATTTT. It yields the protein CASSVRTGQGSGTTIYF. The full variable domain, in which reference TRBV9 and TRBJ1-3 provide the parts outside the CDR3, is DSGVTQTPKHLITATGQRVTLRCSPRSGDLSVYWYQQSLDQGLQFLIQYYNGEERAKGNILERFSAQQFPDLHSELNLSSLELGDSALYFCASSVRTGQGSGTTIYFGEGSWLTVV.

As DNA, the CDR3 is TGTGCCATCAGTACCGGGGCCTACGAGCAGTACTTC. Its protein is CAISTGAYEQYF. This chain links TRBV10-3 with TRBJ2-7; TRBD2 is a possible D gene (5 bases). Germline CDR1 and CDR2: ENHRY and SYGVKD. With 5 bases removed from V and 2 bases from J, the gap between germline ends came to 7 bases. The CDR3 is 12 amino acids.

As to this clonotype: Relative to the germline gene, one junction end is altered; a read error may explain this. For the CDR3, the DNA is TGCGCCAGCAGCTTGGACGCCTACAATGACCAGTTCTTC. Translating it yields CASSLDAYNDQFF. J is TRBJ2-1 and V is TRBV5-1, with no clear D. The CDR3 loop spans 13 amino acids. CDR1 and CDR2 from the germline V gene are SGHRS and YFSETQ.

On this clonotype itself: A clone one base away is much larger, so this may be a read error. This rearrangement joins TRBV5-5 to TRBJ2-3; 10 positions match TRBD1. From germline, CDR1 is SGHKS and CDR2 YYEKEE (reference sequence). The CDR3 length is 14 residues. Written as DNA, the CDR3 is TGTGCCAGCAGCTTAGACAGGGGGCCAGATACGCAGTCTTTT. Translated: CASSLDRGPDTQSF.

Ten or more counts support this clonotype. The chain is built from TRBV11-2 and TRBJ2-5, with no clear D. The V gene lost 2 bases and the J gene lost 5 bases, with 21 bases spanning the gap. CDR1 SGHAT and CDR2 FQNNGV come from the germline V gene. The length of the CDR3 is 17 residues. The CDR3 loop reads CASSLKGEFRRWETQYF. In DNA form, the CDR3 reads TGTGCCAGCAGCTTAAAAGGCGAGTTCCGCAGGTGGGAGACCCAGTACTTC.

As regards this clonotype: This clone may be a read error of a much larger clone one base away. J is TRBJ2-1 and V is TRBV11-1; D might be TRBD1 (5 bases). The germline gives CDR1 SGHAT, CDR2 FQDESV (reference sequence). CDR3 length: 16 residues. CDR3 protein: CASSFTQGSSYNEQLF. DNA of the CDR3: TGTGCCAGCAGCTTTACCCAGGGAAGCTCCTACAATGAGCAGCTCTTC.

Points on this clonotype: A much larger clonotype is one base distant, so this may be a read error. This CDR3 is missing its conserved last phenylalanine or tryptophan, likely due to a read error. V is TRBV5-1 and J is TRBJ2-7; D remains ambiguous. V was pared by 5 bases and J by 4 bases, with 22 bases between. The CDR3 runs to 16 residues. Per germline, CDR1 SGHRS and CDR2 YFSETQ. The chain's CDR3 is CASSEFSPLHDYEQYL. The DNA for the CDR3 is TGCGCCAGCAGTGAGTTTTCCCCACTACATGATTACGAGCAGTACCTC.

This clonotype was detected only a few times. In nucleotides, the CDR3 is TGTGCCAGCAGCTTACCGGGACCAGCGCCACAAGAGACCCAGTACTTC. It yields the protein CASSLPGPAPQETQYF. V usage is TRBV5-6 and J usage is TRBJ2-5, with D possibly called TRBD1 or TRBD2 (5 bases each). The CDR3 totals 16 residues. The V end lost 2 bases, the J end lost 2 bases, and 16 bases lay between the germline ends. Germline V gene data show CDR1 as SGHDT and CDR2 as YYEEEE. Drawing the rest from reference TRBV5-6 and TRBJ2-5, the complete variable domain is DAGVTQSPTHLIKTRGQQVTLRCSPKSGHDTVSWYQQALGQGPQFIFQYYEEEERQRGNFPDRFSGHQFPNYSSELNVNALLLGDSALYLCASSLPGPAPQETQYFGPGTRLLVL.

This clonotype came up many times. The V call is TRBV6-2 or TRBV6-3, the J call TRBJ2-5; possible D gene TRBD2, 6 bases. Trimming pared 7 bases from V and 5 bases from J, leaving 14 bases between. The CDR3 is made up of 13 amino acids. CDR1 and CDR2 (germline): MNHEY, SVGEGT. The CDR3 protein is CASNRLVTETQYF. The CDR3 DNA reads TGTGCCAGCAACCGACTAGTTACCGAGACCCAGTACTTC.

On this clonotype: Possible read error: a much larger clone is one base away. The rearrangement links TRBV4-1 to TRBJ2-7, with 7 bases matching TRBD1. V shed 6 bases and J 3 bases; nucleotides not matched to a gene: 20. The CDR3 contains 18 residues. CDR1 is MGHRA and CDR2 is YSYEKL in the germline V gene. Here the CDR3 reads CASSPGGIPGQLHYEQYF. The CDR3 nucleotides read TGCGCCAGCAGTCCAGGCGGAATACCGGGACAGCTACACTACGAGCAGTACTTC.